This is a list of T cell receptor beta chains from one sample in a study of shared clonotypes between healthy human individuals. Libraries were prepared by immunoSEQ multiplex PCR; TCRdb keeps only in-frame clonotypes and omits some of them. The sample lists around 1,000,000 clones; around 77% were seen once. The sequenced sample was memory CD4+ T cells from PBMCs. The receptors shown here come from a young man in good health. Some clones in this sample may be carry-over from other donors' samples. Each CDR3 is given with its conserved first and last residue. D genes are given only for firm matches. Size is omitted from some rows. Given values are once, few, many or a class for expanded clones.

j_gene,v_gene,abundance,d_gene,CDR3aa,CDR3nt
TRBJ2-7,TRBV6-6,NA,NA,CASSYLHPDGYEQYF,TGTGCCAGCAGTTACCTCCACCCGGACGGCTACGAGCAGTACTTC
TRBJ1-2,TRBV30,NA,NA,CAWALADRRYYGYTF,TGTGCCTGGGCTCTGGCGGACAGACGGTACTATGGCTACACCTTC
TRBJ2-7,TRBV6-5,NA,NA,CASSRAGSSYEQYF,TGTGCCAGCAGCCGGGCAGGGAGCTCCTACGAGCAGTACTTC
TRBJ2-7,TRBV5-1,NA,TRBD2,CASSFLAGGPGEQYF,TGCGCCAGCAGCTTTCTAGCGGGAGGGCCGGGCGAGCAGTACTTC
TRBJ2-2,TRBV5-4,NA,NA,CASSEGGFPGELFF,TGTGCCAGCAGCGAAGGGGGGTTTCCAGGGGAGCTGTTTTTT
TRBJ2-1,TRBV6-6,NA,NA,CASSPTGNEQFF,TGTGCCAGCAGTCCCACGGGCAATGAGCAGTTCTTC
TRBJ2-3,TRBV7-9,NA,TRBD1,CASTGYRGLYTDTQYF,TGTGCCAGCACTGGATACAGGGGGCTTTACACAGATACGCAGTATTTT
TRBJ1-1,TRBV9,NA,NA,CASSVDQILTEAFF,TGTGCCAGCAGCGTAGACCAGATCCTCACTGAAGCTTTCTTT
TRBJ2-3,TRBV7-2,NA,NA,CASSSFRSGVTDTQYF,TGTGCCAGCAGCTCCTTCCGGAGTGGTGTTACAGATACGCAGTATTTT
TRBJ2-7,TRBV6-1,NA,NA,CASSAQRGAGRKSGYF,TGTGCCAGCAGTGCCCAGAGGGGGGCGGGACGGAAGTCCGGGTACTTC
TRBJ1-1,TRBV5-1,NA,NA,CASSLDPSNTEAFF,TGCGCCAGCAGCCTCGATCCCTCCAACACTGAAGCTTTCTTT
TRBJ1-5,TRBV10-1,NA,NA,CASSRLQPQHF,TGCGCCAGCAGCAGATTACAGCCCCAGCATTTT
TRBJ1-1,TRBV5-1,once,TRBD1,CASNSGTGGRDTEAFF,TGCGCCAGCAACTCCGGGACAGGGGGGCGGGACACTGAAGCTTTCTTT
TRBJ1-1,TRBV2,NA,NA,CASRESIAGEAFF,TGTGCCAGCAGAGAATCTATTGCCGGTGAAGCTTTCTTT
TRBJ1-6,TRBV6-1,NA,TRBD1,CASSAGQVNSPLHF,TGTGCCAGCAGTGCGGGACAGGTAAATTCACCCCTCCACTTT
TRBJ2-7,TRBV19,NA,TRBD2,CASSTPRLAESSYEQYF,TGTGCCAGTAGCACCCCTCGGCTAGCGGAGAGCTCCTACGAGCAGTACTTC
TRBJ1-2,TRBV21-1,NA,NA,CASSKRGRGPDYGYTF,TGTGCCAGCAGCAAACGGGGTAGGGGTCCCGACTATGGCTACACCTTC
TRBJ2-2,TRBV5-3,few,NA,CARSLGTSGELFF,TGTGCCAGAAGCCTAGGGACATCCGGGGAGCTGTTTTTT
TRBJ1-1,TRBV5-4,NA,NA,CASSLGPEGDTEAFF,TGTGCCAGCAGCTTAGGACCAGAGGGGGACACTGAAGCTTTCTTT
TRBJ1-2,TRBV4-3,NA,TRBD1,CASSQDWDRSYGYTF,TGCGCCAGCAGCCAAGATTGGGACAGGAGCTATGGCTACACCTTC
TRBJ1-6,TRBV29-1,few,NA,CSARVDGSYNSPLHF,TGCAGCGCCCGTGTGGACGGCTCCTATAATTCACCCCTCCACTTT
TRBJ2-7,TRBV10-3,NA,TRBD1,CALSTGGNEQYF,TGTGCCCTCTCGACAGGGGGCAACGAGCAGTACTTC
TRBJ2-1,TRBV4-2,NA,NA,CASSQDLGVGEQFF,TGTGCCAGCAGCCAAGATTTAGGGGTGGGGGAGCAGTTCTTC
TRBJ1-2,TRBV19,many,NA,CASSIAGTIGYTF,TGTGCCAGTAGTATAGCGGGGACGATCGGCTACACCTTC
TRBJ2-2,TRBV14,NA,TRBD2,CASSRTSRAGELFF,TGTGCCAGCAGCCGGACTAGCAGGGCCGGGGAGCTGTTTTTT
TRBJ1-2,TRBV15,NA,NA,CATSSGDIEREYGYTF,TGTGCCACCAGCAGCGGGGACATTGAAAGGGAATATGGCTACACCTTC
TRBJ2-3,TRBV19,NA,NA,CASRTRAARVGTDTQYF,TGTGCCAGTAGAACAAGGGCCGCCAGGGTGGGCACAGATACGCAGTATTTT
TRBJ1-2,TRBV7-4,NA,TRBD1,CASSKTGGGYGYTF,TGTGCCAGCAGCAAAACAGGGGGCGGCTATGGCTACACCTTC
TRBJ2-5,TRBV18,NA,NA,CASSPPWGGETQYF,TGTGCCAGCTCACCACCGTGGGGCGGTGAGACCCAGTACTTC
TRBJ2-3,TRBV7-8,NA,NA,CASSSPSGADTQYF,TGTGCCAGCAGCTCGCCCTCCGGGGCAGATACGCAGTATTTT
TRBJ1-4,TRBV5-8,NA,NA,CASSLPGQLINEKLFF,TGTGCCAGCAGCTTACCAGGACAGCTCATTAATGAAAAACTGTTTTTT
TRBJ1-2,TRBV5-4,few,NA,CASSSGYGYTF,TGTGCCAGCAGCTCTGGTTATGGCTACACCTTC
TRBJ2-1,TRBV6-6,many,NA,CASSSHLTDGEQFF,TGTGCCAGCAGTTCCCATCTGACGGACGGTGAGCAGTTCTTC
TRBJ2-7,TRBV18,once,NA,CASSPPSVVYEQYF,TGTGCCAGCTCACCACCTTCAGTTGTCTACGAGCAGTACTTC
TRBJ2-1,TRBV27,few,NA,CASSAGYPYNEQFF,TGTGCCAGCAGTGCAGGATACCCCTACAATGAGCAGTTCTTC
TRBJ2-3,TRBV28,NA,NA,CASSLSGADTQYF,TGTGCCAGCAGTTTATCTGGGGCAGATACGCAGTATTTT
TRBJ2-7,TRBV18,once,TRBD1,CASSPRTGSSYEQYF,TGTGCCAGCTCCCCGCGGACAGGGAGCTCCTACGAGCAGTACTTC
TRBJ2-4,TRBV29-1,NA,NA,CSVNTGSIDIQYF,TGCAGCGTTAACACAGGGTCGATAGACATTCAGTACTTC
TRBJ1-1,TRBV5-8,NA,NA,CASRWANTEAFF,TGTGCCAGCAGGTGGGCTAACACTGAAGCTTTCTTT
TRBJ2-1,TRBV5-1,NA,NA,CASNEEGPYNEQFF,TGCGCCAGCAATGAGGAGGGACCCTACAATGAGCAGTTCTTC
TRBJ1-1,TRBV7-2,once,NA,CASSLGGVNTEAFF,TGTGCCAGCAGCTTAGGAGGGGTGAACACTGAAGCTTTCTTT